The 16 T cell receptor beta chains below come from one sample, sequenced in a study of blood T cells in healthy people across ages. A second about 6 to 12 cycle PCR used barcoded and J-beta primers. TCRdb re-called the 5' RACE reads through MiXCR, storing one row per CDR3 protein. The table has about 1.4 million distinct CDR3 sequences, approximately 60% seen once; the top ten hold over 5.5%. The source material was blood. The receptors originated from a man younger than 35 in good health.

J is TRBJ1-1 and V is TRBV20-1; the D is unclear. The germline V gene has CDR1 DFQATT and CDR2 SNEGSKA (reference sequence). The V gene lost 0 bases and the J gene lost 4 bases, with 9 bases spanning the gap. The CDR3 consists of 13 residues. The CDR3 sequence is CSARDRVSTEAFF. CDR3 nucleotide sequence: TGCAGTGCTAGAGATCGCGTAAGCACTGAAGCTTTCTTT.

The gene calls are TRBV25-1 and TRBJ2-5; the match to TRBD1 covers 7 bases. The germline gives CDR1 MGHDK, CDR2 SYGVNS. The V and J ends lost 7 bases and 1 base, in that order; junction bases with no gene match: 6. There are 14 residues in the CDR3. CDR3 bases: TGTGCCAGCACTCAGAGGACAGGCCAAGAGACCCAGTACTTC. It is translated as CASTQRTGQETQYF.

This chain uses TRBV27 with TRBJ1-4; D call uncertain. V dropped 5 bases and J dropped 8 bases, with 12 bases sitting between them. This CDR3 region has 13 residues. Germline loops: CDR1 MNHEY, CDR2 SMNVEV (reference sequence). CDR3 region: CASSPTVVEKLFF. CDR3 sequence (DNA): TGTGCCAGCAGTCCAACAGTAGTCGAAAAACTGTTTTTT.

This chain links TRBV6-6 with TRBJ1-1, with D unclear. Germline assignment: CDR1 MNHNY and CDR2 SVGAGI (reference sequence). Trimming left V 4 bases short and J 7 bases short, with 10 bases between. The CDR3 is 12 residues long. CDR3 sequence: CASSLPDGEAFF. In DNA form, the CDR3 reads TGTGCCAGCAGTTTACCGGACGGTGAAGCTTTCTTT.

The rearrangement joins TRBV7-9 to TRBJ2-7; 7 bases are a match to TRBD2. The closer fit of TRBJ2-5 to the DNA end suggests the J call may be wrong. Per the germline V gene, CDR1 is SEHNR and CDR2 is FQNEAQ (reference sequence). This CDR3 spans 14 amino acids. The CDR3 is CASSDPILAETQYF. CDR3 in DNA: TGTGCCAGCAGCGACCCGATACTAGCGGAGACCCAGTACTTC.

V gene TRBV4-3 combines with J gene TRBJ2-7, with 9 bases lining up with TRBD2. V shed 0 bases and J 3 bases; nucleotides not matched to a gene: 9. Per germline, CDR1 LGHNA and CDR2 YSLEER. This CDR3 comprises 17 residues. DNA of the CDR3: TGCGCCAGCAGCCAAGATTACGGCGGGGGGGGTATCTACGAGCAGTACTTC. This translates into CASSQDYGGGGIYEQYF.

CDR3 nucleotide sequence: TGCGCCAGCAGCAGCGCATCACGCGAGCAGTACTTC. It translates to CASSSASREQYF. This chain uses TRBV5-1 with TRBJ2-4; D remains ambiguous. The end of the DNA is better explained by TRBJ2-7, so the J call may be wrong. Germline CDR1 SGHRS, CDR2 YFSETQ. The CDR3 extends over 12 amino acids.

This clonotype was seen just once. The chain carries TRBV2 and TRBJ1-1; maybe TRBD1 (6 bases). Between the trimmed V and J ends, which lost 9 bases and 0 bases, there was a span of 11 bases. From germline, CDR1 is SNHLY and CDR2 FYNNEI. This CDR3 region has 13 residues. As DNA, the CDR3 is TGTGCCAGACAGACAGGCCTGAACACTGAAGCTTTCTTT. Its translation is CARQTGLNTEAFF.

The CDR3: CASSGGLAGGLNLQETQYF. Here the CDR3 DNA reads TGTGCCAGCAGTGGAGGACTAGCGGGGGGCCTAAACCTCCAAGAGACCCAGTACTTC. The V and J genes are TRBV11-2 and TRBJ2-5, with 14 bases identical to TRBD2. The V gene's germline CDR1 is SGHAT and CDR2 FQNNGV. V dropped 6 bases and J dropped 1; count of bases not matched to a gene: 13. The CDR3 has 19 amino acids. Drawing the rest from reference TRBV11-2 and TRBJ2-5, the complete variable domain is EAGVAQSPRYKIIEKRQSVAFWCNPISGHATLYWYQQILGQGPKLLIQFQNNGVVDDSQLPKDRFSAERLKGVDSTLKIQPAKLEDSAVYLCASSGGLAGGLNLQETQYFGPGTRLLVL.

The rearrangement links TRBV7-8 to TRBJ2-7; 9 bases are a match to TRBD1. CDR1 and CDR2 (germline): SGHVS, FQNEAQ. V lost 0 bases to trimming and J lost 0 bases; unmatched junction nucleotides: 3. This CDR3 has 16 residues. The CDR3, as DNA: TGTGCCAGCAGCTTAGCTAGGACAGGGGACTCCTACGAGCAGTACTTC. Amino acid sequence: CASSLARTGDSYEQYF.

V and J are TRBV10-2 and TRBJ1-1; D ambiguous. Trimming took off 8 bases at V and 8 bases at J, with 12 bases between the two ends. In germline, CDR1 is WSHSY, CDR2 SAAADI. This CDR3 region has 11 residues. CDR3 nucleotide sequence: TGCGCCAGCTACGTCGAGGCGGAAGCTTTCTTT. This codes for CASYVEAEAFF.

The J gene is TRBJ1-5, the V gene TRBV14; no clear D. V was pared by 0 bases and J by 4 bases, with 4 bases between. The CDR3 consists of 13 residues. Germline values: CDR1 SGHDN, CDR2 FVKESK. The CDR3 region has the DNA TGTGCCAGCAGCCAAGATATGAATCAGCCCCAGCATTTT. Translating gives CASSQDMNQPQHF.

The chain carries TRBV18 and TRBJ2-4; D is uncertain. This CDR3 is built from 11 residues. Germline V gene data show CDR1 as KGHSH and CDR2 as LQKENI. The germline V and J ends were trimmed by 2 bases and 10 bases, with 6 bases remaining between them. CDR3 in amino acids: CASSPGVIQYF. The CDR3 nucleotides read TGTGCCAGCTCACCAGGGGTTATTCAGTACTTC. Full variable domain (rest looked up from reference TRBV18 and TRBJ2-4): NAGVMQNPRHLVRRRGQEARLRCSPMKGHSHVYWYRQLPEEGLKFMVYLQKENIIDESGMPKERFSAEFPKEGPSILRIQQVVRGDSAAYFCASSPGVIQYFGAGTRLSVL.

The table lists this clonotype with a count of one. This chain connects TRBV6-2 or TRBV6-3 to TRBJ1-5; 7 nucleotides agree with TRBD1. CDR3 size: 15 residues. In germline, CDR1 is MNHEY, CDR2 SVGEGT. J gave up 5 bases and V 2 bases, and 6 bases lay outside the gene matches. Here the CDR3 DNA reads TGTGCCAGCAGTTACGAACACCAGGGGGATCAGCCCCAGCATTTT. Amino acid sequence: CASSYEHQGDQPQHF.

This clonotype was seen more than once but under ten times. The CDR3 coding sequence is TGTGCCAGCAGTACCGGGACAGGGGGCGGCGAGCAGTACTTC. It yields the protein CASSTGTGGGEQYF. The chain employs TRBV12-3 or TRBV12-4 and TRBJ2-7; 12 bases match TRBD1. The length of the CDR3 is 14 residues. The V and J ends lost 5 bases and 6 bases, in that order; junction bases with no gene match: 5.

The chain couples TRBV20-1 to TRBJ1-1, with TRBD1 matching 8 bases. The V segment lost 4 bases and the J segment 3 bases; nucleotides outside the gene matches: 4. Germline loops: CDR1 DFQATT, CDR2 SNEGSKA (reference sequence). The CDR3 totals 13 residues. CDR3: CSAKDRGDTEAFF. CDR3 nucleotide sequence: TGCAGTGCTAAAGACAGGGGTGACACTGAAGCTTTCTTT.